Following are 3 T cell receptor beta chains from one sample sequenced in a study of CD8+ T cells in alopecia areata. Reverse transcribed after extraction, RNA yielded cDNA as the sequencing template. Data came from immunoSEQ multiplex PCR; TCRdb stores just in-frame clones and leaves some out. The sample shows fewer than 250,000 clones, 60% to 70% of them seen only once. The treatment was: oral pan-JAK inhibitor, 5-10 mg twice daily. Sequenced here: CD4+ T cells sorted from blood, sampled at week 4, from a patient treated with tofacitinib. Every receptor here comes from a human donor with alopecia areata.

V is TRBV4-1 and J is TRBJ2-7; 11 bases are a match to TRBD2. This CDR3 contains 14 residues. J lost 4 bases, V lost 3 bases, and 2 bases had no gene match. Germline V gene lookup returns CDR1 MGHRA and CDR2 YSYEKL. The CDR3 DNA follows: TGCGCCAGCAGCCATCCTAGCGGGAGGTACGAGCAGTACTTC. Amino acids: CASSHPSGRYEQYF.

In regard to this clone: Other DNA sequences in the same sample also yield this CDR3. This sequence joins TRBV30 and TRBJ2-1; the D gene is possibly TRBD2 (6 bases). The germline V gene has CDR1 GTSNPN and CDR2 SVGIG (reference sequence). V lost 3 bases, J lost 0 bases, and 6 bases lay in between. The CDR3 is 13 residues long. The CDR3 spells CAWSGSSYNEQFF. For the CDR3, the DNA is TGTGCCTGGAGCGGGAGCTCCTACAATGAGCAGTTCTTC.

This clone was seen only a few times. The chain uses TRBV29-1 and TRBJ2-3, with a possible D match to TRBD1 (6 bases). CDR1 and CDR2 (germline): SQVTM, ANQGSEA. This CDR3 comprises 14 residues. The germline V and J ends were trimmed by 3 bases and 1 base, with 11 bases remaining between them. CDR3 coding DNA: TGCAGCGTTGACCTGTACAGGGGCACAGATACGCAGTATTTT. Its protein is CSVDLYRGTDTQYF.